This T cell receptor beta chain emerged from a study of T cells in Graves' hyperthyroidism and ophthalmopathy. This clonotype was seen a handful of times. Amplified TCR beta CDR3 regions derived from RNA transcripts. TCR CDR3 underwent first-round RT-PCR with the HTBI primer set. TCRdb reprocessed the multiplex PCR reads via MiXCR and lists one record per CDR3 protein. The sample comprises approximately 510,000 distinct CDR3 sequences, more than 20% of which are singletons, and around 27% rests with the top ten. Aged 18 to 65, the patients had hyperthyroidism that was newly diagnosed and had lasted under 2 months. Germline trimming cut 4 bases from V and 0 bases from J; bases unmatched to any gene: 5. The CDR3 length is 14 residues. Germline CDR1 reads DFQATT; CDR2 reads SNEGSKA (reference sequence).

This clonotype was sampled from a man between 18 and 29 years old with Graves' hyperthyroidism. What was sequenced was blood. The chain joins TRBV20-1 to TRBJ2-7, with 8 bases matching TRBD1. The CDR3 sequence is CSATTGAYSYEQYF. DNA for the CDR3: TGCAGTGCTACGACAGGGGCCTACTCCTACGAGCAGTACTTC.